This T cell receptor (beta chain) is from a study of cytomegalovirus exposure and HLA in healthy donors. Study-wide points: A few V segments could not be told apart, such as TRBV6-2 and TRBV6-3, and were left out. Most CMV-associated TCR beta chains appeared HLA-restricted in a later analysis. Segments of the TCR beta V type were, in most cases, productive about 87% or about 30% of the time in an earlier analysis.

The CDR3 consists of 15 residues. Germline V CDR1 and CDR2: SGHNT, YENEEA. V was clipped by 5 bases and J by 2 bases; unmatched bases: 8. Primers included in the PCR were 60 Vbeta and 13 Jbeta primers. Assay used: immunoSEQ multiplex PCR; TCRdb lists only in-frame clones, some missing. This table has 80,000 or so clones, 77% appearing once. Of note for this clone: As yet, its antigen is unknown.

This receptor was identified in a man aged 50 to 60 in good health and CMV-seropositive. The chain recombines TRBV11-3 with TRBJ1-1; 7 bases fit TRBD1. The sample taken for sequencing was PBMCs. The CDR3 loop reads CASSNSGTVNTEAFF. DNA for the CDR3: TGTGCCAGCAGCAACTCCGGGACAGTAAACACTGAAGCTTTCTTT.